Listed here is a single T cell receptor beta chain. Trimming took off 7 bases at V and 1 base at J, with 16 bases between the two ends. Germline CDR1 ENHRY, CDR2 SYGVKD. The CDR3 runs to 15 residues. Repertoires were generated with immunoSEQ multiplex PCR, while TCRdb's copy carries only in-frame clones and drops some. The sample has fewer than 55,000 clones; approximately 84% are singletons. These data belong to a study of T cells in tumors after PD-1 blockade. Across the whole study: On average, peripheral blood gave over 95,000 TCR templates and 30,000 to 40,000 unique clonotypes.

The sequencing used PBMCs, collected before anti-PD-1 treatment. The sequence was obtained from a human donor with basal cell carcinoma. The chain joins TRBV10-3 to TRBJ1-1; weak D call: TRBD1 (5 bases). The CDR3 nucleotides read TGTGCCATCAATAACCGGCGGGGGAGGAACACTGAAGCTTTCTTT. This translates into CAINNRRGRNTEAFF.